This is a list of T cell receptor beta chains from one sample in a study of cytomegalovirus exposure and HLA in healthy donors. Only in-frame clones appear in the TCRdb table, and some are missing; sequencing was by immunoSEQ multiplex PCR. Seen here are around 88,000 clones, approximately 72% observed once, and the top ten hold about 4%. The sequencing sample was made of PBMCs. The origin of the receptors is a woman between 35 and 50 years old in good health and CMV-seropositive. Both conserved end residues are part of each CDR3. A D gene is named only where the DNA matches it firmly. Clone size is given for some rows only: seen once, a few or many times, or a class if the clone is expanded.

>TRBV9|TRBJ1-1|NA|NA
CASSYRASGVNTEAFF
TGTGCCAGCAGCTACCGGGCCTCCGGGGTGAACACTGAAGCTTTCTTT
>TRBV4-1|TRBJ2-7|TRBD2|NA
CASSQVGGRARYEQYF
TGCGCCAGCAGCCAAGTCGGCGGGAGGGCCAGGTACGAGCAGTACTTC
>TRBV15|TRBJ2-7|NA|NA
CATSRVRTETYEQYF
TGTGCCACCAGCAGAGTGAGGACAGAGACCTACGAGCAGTACTTC
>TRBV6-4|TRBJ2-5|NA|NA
CASSDSPGGGKETQYF
TGTGCCAGCAGTGACTCCCCGGGGGGCGGAAAAGAGACCCAGTACTTC
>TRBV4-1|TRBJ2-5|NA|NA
CASSQEIGSYSEYF
TGCGCCAGCAGCCAAGAGATAGGGAGTTACTCAGAGTACTTC
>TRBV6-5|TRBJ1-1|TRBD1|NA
CASRRGQGNTEAFF
TGTGCCAGCAGACGCGGACAGGGGAACACTGAAGCTTTCTTT
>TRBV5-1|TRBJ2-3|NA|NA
CASSPSGYSYSTDTQYF
TGCGCCAGCAGCCCAAGCGGGTATAGCTATAGCACAGATACGCAGTATTTT
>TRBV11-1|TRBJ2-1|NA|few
CASEGESYNEQFF
TGTGCCAGTGAAGGGGAATCCTACAATGAGCAGTTCTTC
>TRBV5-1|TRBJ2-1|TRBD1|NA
CASSFRGQSYNEQFF
TGCGCCAGCAGCTTCAGGGGGCAATCCTACAATGAGCAGTTCTTC
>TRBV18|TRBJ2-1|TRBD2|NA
CASSPTRSGLAGQISYNEQFF
TGTGCCAGCTCCCCAACCCGGTCGGGACTAGCGGGACAGATCTCCTACAATGAGCAGTTCTTC
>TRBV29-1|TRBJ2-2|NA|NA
CSVGQATNTGELFF
TGCAGCGTTGGTCAGGCCACGAACACCGGGGAGCTGTTTTTT
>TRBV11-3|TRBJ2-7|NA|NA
CASSGQYSYEQYF
TGTGCCAGCAGCGGACAGTACTCCTACGAGCAGTACTTC
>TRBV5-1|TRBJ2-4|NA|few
CASSLVQEPGIQYF
TGCGCCAGCAGCTTGGTCCAGGAACCTGGCATTCAGTACTTC
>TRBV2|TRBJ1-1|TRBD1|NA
CASSGNRGVTEAFF
TGTGCCAGCAGTGGAAACAGGGGTGTCACTGAAGCTTTCTTT
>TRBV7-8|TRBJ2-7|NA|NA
CASSLDKAGHSYEQYF
TGTGCCAGCAGCTTGGATAAAGCGGGACATAGCTACGAGCAGTACTTC
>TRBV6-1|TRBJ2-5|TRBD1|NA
CASSSTGGGETQYF
TGTGCCAGCAGTTCCACAGGGGGCGGGGAGACCCAGTACTTC
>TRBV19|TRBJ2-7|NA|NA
CASSIAQGMTYEQYF
TGTGCCAGTAGTATCGCCCAGGGAATGACCTACGAGCAGTACTTC
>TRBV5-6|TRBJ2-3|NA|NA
CASSLASTDTQYF
TGTGCCAGCAGCTTAGCTAGCACAGATACGCAGTATTTT
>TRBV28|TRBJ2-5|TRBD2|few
CASSLDSGRVETQYF
TGTGCCAGCAGTTTAGATAGCGGGAGGGTAGAGACCCAGTACTTC
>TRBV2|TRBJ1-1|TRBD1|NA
CAISSQGTNTEAFF
TGTGCCATTTCCTCACAGGGGACGAACACTGAAGCTTTCTTT
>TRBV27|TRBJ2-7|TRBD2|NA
CASSHPAGANEQYF
TGTGCCAGCAGTCACCCAGCGGGAGCCAACGAGCAGTACTTC
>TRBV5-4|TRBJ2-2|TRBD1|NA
CASSRSGTGITGELFF
TGTGCCAGCAGCAGATCGGGGACAGGGATAACCGGGGAGCTGTTTTTT
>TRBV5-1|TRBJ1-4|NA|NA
CASSFGGGEKLFF
TGCGCCAGCAGCTTCGGGGGGGGTGAAAAACTGTTTTTT
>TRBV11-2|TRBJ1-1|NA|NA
CASSLNAREAFF
TGTGCCAGCAGCTTAAACGCCAGGGAAGCTTTCTTT